This T cell receptor beta chain was retrieved from a study of OX40 agonist ivuxolimab in advanced cancers. Method: immunoSEQ multiplex PCR; TCRdb's copy keeps in-frame clones and lacks some. Among around 11,000 clones listed, 65% to 85% were seen once. The CDR3 runs 14 residues. CDR1 MNHEY and CDR2 SVGAGI come from the germline V gene. V was trimmed by 6 bases and J by 7 bases, leaving 16 bases between them. Source: CD4+ or CD8+ T cells sorted from blood, taken in a trial of the OX40 agonist ivuxolimab. The TCR originated in an adult with an advanced solid tumor such as melanoma, head and neck, liver or kidney cancer. J is TRBJ2-1 and V is TRBV6-5; D unresolved. The CDR3 DNA is TGTGCCAGCAGCCCTAACGGCCTGGGTAATGAGCAGTTCTTC. As protein: CASSPNGLGNEQFF.